This T cell receptor beta chain is from a study of blood T cells in healthy people across ages. The table lists this clonotype with many counts. Sample-barcoded 5' priming and a J-beta primer mix drove a second PCR of 7 to 11 cycles. TCRdb recomputed calls from the 5' RACE reads with MiXCR, one row per CDR3 protein. In the table there are roughly 900,000 distinct CDR3 sequences, less than 35% of which are singletons. The CDR3 is made up of 15 amino acids. Deletions cut 0 bases from V and 6 bases from J, with 17 bases between. Germline CDR1 is GTSNPN and CDR2 is SVGIG (reference sequence). Each donor had about 10 milliliters of peripheral blood drawn.

Sequencing input: blood. This chain joins TRBV30 and TRBJ1-1; weak D call: TRBD1 (6 bases). The source of this sequence is a woman of 80 years or more in good health. The CDR3 coding sequence is TGTGCCTGGAGTGTATTAAGTGGGGAGGGGGCTGAAGCTTTCTTT. Residues: CAWSVLSGEGAEAFF.